The 17 T cell receptor beta chains below were found in one sample sequenced in a study of identical twins. TCRdb reprocessed the 5' RACE reads with MiXCR, giving one entry per CDR3 protein. Here the sample spans some 1,700,000 distinct CDR3 sequences, 25% to 35% being singletons. The sequenced material came from cord blood. The receptors come from a newborn girl in good health.

The table lists this clonotype with many counts. This sequence joins TRBV29-1 and TRBJ2-6; TRBD2 might be the D (5 bases). The V end lost 5 bases, the J end lost 0 bases, and 8 bases lay between the germline ends. CDR3 size: 14 residues. The V gene's germline CDR1 is SQVTM and CDR2 ANQGSEA. In DNA, the CDR3 is TGCAGCGTTTTTACTAGCTCTGGGGCCAACGTCCTGACTTTC. Its translation is CSVFTSSGANVLTF.

This clonotype showed up just a few times. The chain uses TRBV27 and TRBJ2-5; D may be TRBD1 or TRBD2 (6 bases each). The J call may be incorrect, as the DNA end agrees better with TRBJ2-1. Germline V CDR1 and CDR2: MNHEY, SMNVEV (reference sequence). The CDR3 totals 13 residues. CDR3 DNA: TGTGCCAGCCAAAAGGGGGGACAAGAGACCCAGTTCTTC. Amino acid sequence: CASQKGGQETQFF.

Concerning this clonotype itself: This sequence may be a read error, since a much larger clone differs from it by one base. The chain employs TRBV25-1 and TRBJ2-3; TRBD2 is a possible D gene (5 bases). The CDR3 has 11 amino acids. Germline lookup yields CDR1 MGHDK and CDR2 SYGVNS. This CDR3 is CAGSDRGTQYF. CDR3 sequence (DNA): TGTGCCGGCAGTGACCGGGGAACGCAGTATTTT.

The chain combines TRBV7-9 with TRBJ2-7, with D perhaps matching TRBD1 (5 bases). CDR3 length: 14 residues. The germline gives CDR1 SEHNR, CDR2 FQNEAQ (reference sequence). Trimming stripped 5 bases from V and 1 base from J, with 12 bases between. Written as DNA, the CDR3 is TGTGCCAGCAGCAATAAACAGGCGTCCTACGAGCAGTACTTC. This codes for CASSNKQASYEQYF.

This clonotype has just a few counts. The rearrangement joins TRBV28 to TRBJ2-5; 11 nucleotides align to TRBD2. The J call is doubtful: the DNA matches TRBJ2-7 better. CDR3 length: 13 residues. Per germline, CDR1 MDHEN and CDR2 SYDVKM. The CDR3 sequence: CASRTSGMNEQYF. As DNA, the CDR3 is TGTGCCAGCAGGACTAGCGGGATGAACGAGCAGTACTTC.

Concerning this clonotype itself: One base away lies a much larger clone, so this may be a sequencing read error. The V call is TRBV29-1, the J call TRBJ2-3; 9 nucleotides line up with TRBD2. Germline trimming cut 6 bases from V and 10 bases from J; bases unmatched to any gene: 8. The CDR3 contains 12 residues. Germline CDR1 and CDR2: SQVTM and ANQGSEA. The CDR3 DNA is TGCAGCGTCGTAGCGGGAGAGGCTGCGCAGTATTTT. This translates into CSVVAGEAAQYF.

The rearrangement joins TRBV5-5 to TRBJ2-7; 8 positions match TRBD1. The CDR3 length is 16 residues. CDR1 is SGHKS, CDR2 YYEKEE, per germline (reference sequence). V shed 3 bases and J 3 bases; nucleotides not matched to a gene: 11. The CDR3 sequence is CASSWKGQGSLYEQYF. CDR3 nucleotide sequence: TGTGCCAGCAGCTGGAAAGGACAGGGTAGTCTCTACGAGCAGTACTTC.

This chain connects TRBV20-1 to TRBJ1-5; 7 positions match TRBD1. Germline trimming cut 2 bases from V and 9 bases from J; bases unmatched to any gene: 10. The CDR3 runs to 14 residues. Per the germline V gene, CDR1 is DFQATT and CDR2 is SNEGSKA (reference sequence). CDR3 nucleotide sequence: TGCAGTGCTAGAAGTCAGGGGGTCGAGCGGCCCCAGCATTTT. Translated: CSARSQGVERPQHF.

The DNA for the CDR3 is TGTGCCCTAAGTGGGGGGCCCTCCTACGAGCAGTTCTTC. It encodes CALSGGPSYEQFF. This chain links TRBV6-2 or TRBV6-3 with TRBJ2-7; D is perhaps TRBD1 or TRBD2 (6 bases each). The J call may be wrong; the DNA end is better matched by TRBJ2-1. The germline gives CDR1 MNHEY, CDR2 SVGEGT. The CDR3 totals 13 residues.

This clonotype appeared a few times. The rearrangement uses TRBV29-1 and TRBJ2-7, with TRBD2 identical over 13 bases. With 6 bases clipped from V and 7 bases from J, the junction kept 6 bases outside the gene matches. Germline values: CDR1 SQVTM, CDR2 ANQGSEA. The CDR3 length is 13 residues. CDR3 sequence (DNA): TGCAGCGTCCCGGGACTAGCGGGGAATGAGCAGTACTTC. Its translation: CSVPGLAGNEQYF.

The chain has TRBV6-5 and TRBJ1-2; D is unresolved. The V gene's germline CDR1 is MNHEY and CDR2 SVGAGI. The CDR3 sequence is 13 residues long. V was trimmed by 0 bases and J by 6 bases, leaving 8 bases between them. The CDR3 DNA is TGTGCCAGCAGTTACTCCGGGGTTGATGGCTACACCTTC. It is translated as CASSYSGVDGYTF.

This clonotype was seen only a few times. This chain uses TRBV20-1 with TRBJ2-7; weak D call: TRBD1 (5 bases). V dropped 5 bases and J dropped 3 bases, with 8 bases sitting between them. The length of the CDR3 is 11 residues. The germline V gene encodes CDR1 DFQATT and CDR2 SNEGSKA (reference sequence). The CDR3: CSADGHYEQYF. CDR3 bases: TGCAGTGCTGACGGACACTACGAGCAGTACTTC.

The chain uses TRBV7-2 and TRBJ2-7; unclear D gene. Germline loops: CDR1 SGHTA, CDR2 FQGNSA. Trimming pared 4 bases from V and 7 bases from J, leaving 11 bases between. The CDR3 runs to 12 residues. The CDR3 loop reads CASSYPLSEQYF. CDR3 nucleotide sequence: TGTGCCAGCAGCTACCCTCTGAGTGAGCAGTACTTC.

This rearrangement joins TRBV7-8 to TRBJ2-1, with D maybe TRBD1 (6 bases). The CDR3 is 15 residues long. Germline V CDR1 and CDR2: SGHVS, FQNEAQ. Trimming pared 4 bases from V and 10 bases from J, leaving 20 bases between. The CDR3 nucleotides read TGTGCCAGCAGCTCGACGGACAGCCGAAGTCTCGAGCAGTTCTTC. Residues: CASSSTDSRSLEQFF. The full variable domain, completed using reference TRBV7-8 and TRBJ2-1, is GAGVSQSPRYKVAKRGQDVALRCDPISGHVSLFWYQQALGQGPEFLTYFQNEAQLDKSGLPSDRFFAERPEGSVSTLKIQRTQQEDSAVYLCASSSTDSRSLEQFFGPGTRLTVL.

This clonotype was seen more than once but under ten times. This sequence joins TRBV6-5 and TRBJ2-1, with D unresolved. Germline assignment: CDR1 MNHEY and CDR2 SVGAGI. The CDR3 totals 15 residues. V dropped 4 bases and J dropped 5 bases, with 15 bases sitting between them. CDR3 bases: TGTGCCAGCAGTTCGAAAAACCCGCCCCACAATGAGCAGTTCTTC. Residues: CASSSKNPPHNEQFF.

For this clonotype: Relative to the germline gene, one junction end is altered; a read error may explain this. The rearrangement links TRBV20-1 to TRBJ2-6; perhaps TRBD2 as D (5 bases). The CDR3 consists of 19 residues. Looked up from germline, CDR1 is DFQATT and CDR2 is SNEGSKA (reference sequence). The CDR3 region has the DNA TGCAATGCTATAATTGGGTCTAGCCTTTCCCCATCTGGGGCCAACGTCCTGACTTTC. Its protein is CNAIIGSSLSPSGANVLTF.

In regard to this clonotype: The junction differs from germline at one of its ends, possibly a read error. The rearrangement uses TRBV2 and TRBJ2-3; 9 bases fit TRBD1. The CDR3 runs 14 residues. CDR1 is SNHLY, CDR2 FYNNEI, per germline. The CDR3 spells CASSEGQGTDTRYF. Here the CDR3 DNA reads TGTGCCAGCAGTGAGGGACAGGGCACAGATACGCGGTATTTT. Full variable domain (outside the CDR3, taken from reference TRBV2 and TRBJ2-3): EPEVTQTPSHQVTQMGQEVILRCVPISNHLYFYWYRQILGQKVEFLVSFYNNEISEKSEIFDDQFSVERPDGSNFTLKIRSTKLEDSAMYFCASSEGQGTDTRYFGPGTRLTVL.